The next 16 T cell receptor beta chains were all read from a single sample in a study of T cell responses to AZD1222 COVID-19 vaccine (dated by TCRdb to the early 2020s). Per the publication, the time point label means: baseline before first vaccination. Libraries were built with the immunoSEQ multiplex PCR assay. TCRdb mirrors the immuneACCESS table, restricted to in-frame sequences. Some clones are absent from its copies; in checked studies, under half trace to an unresolved V gene, and the reason for the others is unknown. Present in this sample are about 150,000 clones, 90% to 95% of which were seen just once. The ten largest make up 0.95% to 1.5% of the sample. Sequenced here: peripheral blood, sampled on day 0 of AZD1222 vaccination. These receptors were taken from an adult in good health.

The chain is built from TRBV7-8 and TRBJ1-6, with TRBD1 matching over 7 bases. The CDR3 has 18 residues. The junction had 17 bases not matched to a gene; V was cut back by 4 bases and J by 8 bases. The V gene's germline CDR1 is SGHVS and CDR2 FQNEAQ. The DNA of the CDR3 is TGTGCCAGCAGCTCAATCGTCGACAGGGCGAGAACTTATTCACCCCTCCACTTT. It is translated as CASSSIVDRARTYSPLHF.

The chain has TRBV5-3 and TRBJ2-7; TRBD2 matches at 16 bases. TRBV5-3 is noted as an ORF with a role that remains uncertain. This CDR3 comprises 17 residues. V trimming: 5 bases; J trimming: 6 bases; junction bases outside the gene matches: 11. CDR3 bases: TGTGCCAGAAGTTACTATCCGGGACTAGCGGGAGGGGGCGAGCAGTACGTC. This translates into CARSYYPGLAGGGEQYV.

V and J are TRBV7-9 and TRBJ1-4, with D hard to call. Germline V gene sequence: CDR1 SEHNR, CDR2 FQNEAQ (reference sequence). V lost 7 bases and J 5 bases, leaving 8 bases between the germline ends. The CDR3 covers 12 residues. DNA of the CDR3: TGTGCCAGCACCTACGCCAATGAAAAACTGTTTTTT. Translated, it gives CASTYANEKLFF. Full variable domain (outside the CDR3, taken from reference TRBV7-9 and TRBJ1-4): DTGVSQNPRHKITKRGQNVTFRCDPISEHNRLYWYRQTLGQGPEFLTYFQNEAQLEKSRLLSDRFSAERPKGSFSTLEIQRTEQGDSAMYLCASTYANEKLFFGSGTQLSVL.

The gene calls are TRBV28 and TRBJ2-2; TRBD2 might be the D (5 bases). The CDR3 runs to 15 residues. The V gene lost 3 bases and the J gene lost 4 bases, with 12 bases spanning the gap. Germline lookup yields CDR1 MDHEN and CDR2 SYDVKM. CDR3 amino acids: CASSFRGPVTGELFF. The CDR3 DNA reads as TGTGCCAGCAGTTTTCGAGGGCCGGTCACCGGGGAGCTGTTTTTT.

The chain employs TRBV7-7 and TRBJ2-1; TRBD2 matches 9 bases. The CDR3 loop spans 16 amino acids. With 5 bases clipped from V and 6 bases from J, the junction kept 11 bases outside the gene matches. Germline V CDR1 and CDR2: SSHAT, FNYEAQ (reference sequence). CDR3 region: CASSPLAGLPSNEQFF. CDR3 in DNA: TGTGCCAGCAGCCCCCTAGCGGGACTCCCCTCCAATGAGCAGTTCTTC.

The V gene is TRBV5-1, the J gene TRBJ1-6; D might be TRBD1 (6 bases). Between the trimmed V and J ends, which lost 7 bases and 1 base, there was a span of 12 bases. The CDR3 length is 15 residues. CDR1 and CDR2 from the germline V gene are SGHRS and YFSETQ. This CDR3 is CASQQGRSYNSPLHF. For the CDR3, the DNA is TGCGCCAGCCAACAGGGAAGGTCCTATAATTCACCCCTCCACTTT.

The chain uses TRBV25-1 and TRBJ2-3; 8 bases fit TRBD2. There are 15 residues in the CDR3. Trimming at V came to 5 bases and at J to 7 bases, leaving 11 bases not matched to a gene. Germline V gene lookup returns CDR1 MGHDK and CDR2 SYGVNS. CDR3: CASSRERGGINTQYF. As DNA, the CDR3 is TGTGCCAGCAGTAGGGAACGGGGGGGCATAAATACGCAGTATTTT.

This chain joins TRBV18 and TRBJ2-4, with TRBD2 matching 12 bases. V shed 3 bases, J shed 4 bases, and the junction held 10 bases outside the gene matches. Looked up from germline, CDR1 is KGHSH and CDR2 is LQKENI. The CDR3 sequence is 18 residues long. CDR3 sequence (DNA): TGTGCCAGCTCACCGGTTCTTGCTGGACTAGCGGGAAAAAACATTCAGTACTTC. As protein: CASSPVLAGLAGKNIQYF. The whole variable domain, remainder taken from reference TRBV18 and TRBJ2-4, is NAGVMQNPRHLVRRRGQEARLRCSPMKGHSHVYWYRQLPEEGLKFMVYLQKENIIDESGMPKERFSAEFPKEGPSILRIQQVVRGDSAAYFCASSPVLAGLAGKNIQYFGAGTRLSVL.

This rearrangement joins TRBV5-6 to TRBJ1-2; no clear D. Germline V gene lookup returns CDR1 SGHDT and CDR2 YYEEEE. V was shortened by 0 bases and J by 3 bases, with 15 bases between the two germline ends. The CDR3 contains 16 residues. The CDR3 region has the DNA TGTGCCAGCAGCTTGGAGGAAGAAGGATGGCACTATGGCTACACCTTC. This gives the protein CASSLEEEGWHYGYTF.

This clone was found a few times. Written as DNA, the CDR3 is TGTGCCGGAAGGACTAGAACCTACGAGCAGTACGTC. This translates into CAGRTRTYEQYV. J is TRBJ2-7 and V is TRBV27; 7 nucleotides match TRBD2. V was pared by 11 bases and J by 2 bases, with 6 bases of the junction left unmatched. The CDR3 spans 12 residues. From germline, CDR1 is MNHEY and CDR2 SMNVEV (reference sequence).

CDR3 loop: CASSDSALAGGRRGHEQFF. For the CDR3, the DNA is TGTGCCAGCAGTGACTCTGCTCTAGCGGGAGGCCGCCGGGGGCATGAGCAGTTCTTC. The V gene is TRBV6-4, the J gene TRBJ2-1, with TRBD2 identical over 11 bases. CDR1 and CDR2 (germline): MRHNA, SNTAGT. There are 19 residues in the CDR3. J was trimmed by 8 bases and V by 0 bases; bases with no gene match: 15.

This sequence joins TRBV7-9 and TRBJ1-2, with D possibly matching TRBD1 (6 bases). The V gene's germline CDR1 is SEHNR and CDR2 FQNEAQ (reference sequence). The CDR3 has 16 amino acids. Trimming cost V 1 base and J 0 bases, with 12 bases left between them. The CDR3 DNA reads TGTGCCAGCAGCTTAGTTACGGACAGCGCTAACTATGGCTACACCTTC. Amino acids: CASSLVTDSANYGYTF. Variable domain in full (rest from reference TRBV7-9 and TRBJ1-2): DTGVSQNPRHKITKRGQNVTFRCDPISEHNRLYWYRQTLGQGPEFLTYFQNEAQLEKSRLLSDRFSAERPKGSFSTLEIQRTEQGDSAMYLCASSLVTDSANYGYTFGSGTRLTVV.

J is TRBJ2-3 and V is TRBV3-1 (or the pseudogene TRBV3-2); TRBD1 matches 10 bases. The CDR3 totals 15 residues. The junction had 5 bases not matched to a gene; V was cut back by 0 bases and J by 8 bases. Germline assignment: CDR1 LGHDT and CDR2 YNNKEL (reference sequence). CDR3 protein: CASSQEGQGWGTQYF. CDR3 nucleotides: TGTGCCAGCAGCCAAGAGGGACAGGGGTGGGGTACGCAGTATTTT.

CDR3 amino acids: CASSSGGETQYF. CDR3 coding DNA: TGCGCCAGCAGTAGCGGGGGGGAGACCCAGTACTTC. J is TRBJ2-5 and V is TRBV5-1, with 10 bases matching TRBD2. The CDR3 spans 12 residues. Looked up from germline, CDR1 is SGHRS and CDR2 is YFSETQ. V lost 5 bases and J lost 5; bases outside the gene matches: 0. Based on the CDR3 plus reference TRBV5-1 and TRBJ2-5, the full variable domain is KAGVTQTPRYLIKTRGQQVTLSCSPISGHRSVSWYQQTPGQGLQFLFEYFSETQRNKGNFPGRFSGRQFSNSRSEMNVSTLELGDSALYLCASSSGGETQYFGPGTRLLVL.

The gene calls are TRBV6-4 and TRBJ2-3, with 7 bases matching TRBD2. This CDR3 comprises 13 residues. Germline trimming cut 5 bases from V and 2 bases from J; bases unmatched to any gene: 1. CDR1 MRHNA and CDR2 SNTAGT come from the germline V gene. The CDR3: CASSSGDTDTQYF. CDR3 nucleotides: TGTGCCAGCAGTAGCGGGGACACAGATACGCAGTATTTT.

This rearrangement joins TRBV7-3 to TRBJ2-5; 7 nucleotides line up with TRBD1. Unmatched junction bases numbered 0, after V lost 3 bases and J lost 2 bases. CDR3 size: 13 residues. CDR1 SGHTA and CDR2 FQGTGA come from the germline V gene. CDR3 nucleotide sequence: TGTGCCAGCAGCTTGGACAGGCAAGAGACCCAGTACTTC. Translating gives CASSLDRQETQYF.